The present T cell receptor (beta chain) was sequenced within a study of CD8 T cells in ankylosing spondylitis. TCRdb independently ran MiXCR on the 5' RACE reads; one entry per CDR3 protein. The data contain fewer than 400,000 distinct CDR3 sequences, roughly 15% of them singletons. This clonotype originated in a male donor with ankylosing spondylitis or in good health (not recorded which). Material for sequencing was blood, either unsorted or a sorted T cell fraction (not recorded which).

The CDR3: CASRTGQGYEKLFF. The CDR3 DNA follows: TGTGCCAGCAGGACCGGACAGGGCTATGAAAAACTGTTTTTT. This chain joins TRBV12-3 or TRBV12-4 and TRBJ1-4, with TRBD1 matching over 8 bases. This CDR3 contains 14 residues. Trimming took 6 bases from V and 6 from J; bases not matched to a gene: 6.